These T cell receptor beta chains were read from a single sample in a study of OX40 agonist ivuxolimab in advanced cancers. Sequenced by immunoSEQ multiplex PCR; TCRdb stores in-frame clones only, minus some. Here the sample spans about 100,000 clones, 90% being singletons. Here the sequenced sample was CD4+ or CD8+ T cells sorted from blood, taken in a trial of the OX40 agonist ivuxolimab. Every receptor here comes from an adult with an advanced solid tumor such as melanoma, head and neck, liver or kidney cancer. Both conserved end residues are trimmed from each CDR3.

V gene,J gene,CDR3 protein
TRBV5-1,TRBJ1-1,ASSGRTGDLTEAF
TRBV19,TRBJ1-3,ASSPRDSPNSGNTIY
TRBV19,TRBJ1-5,ASSTRSGGAGQPQH
TRBV21-1,TRBJ2-3,ASSKATDTKIWEKDTQY
TRBV28,-,ASSLPGYEQY
TRBV5-6,TRBJ1-4,ASSLPTNEKLF
TRBV6-5,TRBJ1-6,ASKAGRRNSPLH
TRBV9,TRBJ2-3,ASSVEESTDTQY
TRBV28,TRBJ1-2,ASSFGGGYGYT
TRBV6-5,TRBJ2-7,ASSFAGQGTSYEQY
TRBV4-3,TRBJ1-1,ASSQDRNTEAF
TRBV15,TRBJ2-7,ATSGRGAREQY
TRBV19,TRBJ2-7,ASSFKINYEQY
TRBV7-2,TRBJ2-1,ASSRLAGSSYNEQF
TRBV19,TRBJ1-2,ASSRTGDYGYT
TRBV30,TRBJ1-2,AYRPPAGYGYT
TRBV29-1,TRBJ2-7,SVADRGLYEQY
TRBV28,TRBJ2-7,ASSLYRTGGDEQY
TRBV2,TRBJ1-5,ASSHRDRGFHSNQPQH
TRBV9,TRBJ2-1,ASSPPPSGERYNEQF
TRBV18,TRBJ2-6,ASSPDRGRVSGANVLT
TRBV11-3,TRBJ1-5,ASSQPSVGAEANQPQH
TRBV18,TRBJ2-1,ASSSSGQGGLAGVNEQF
TRBV28,TRBJ1-3,ASSFGTGTSGNTIY
TRBV28,TRBJ1-2,ASSLSSGPYGYT
TRBV7-9,TRBJ1-1,ASSAGGSEAF
TRBV5-1,TRBJ2-2,ASGGGRATGELF
TRBV7-9,TRBJ2-7,ASSSLPVGLVSYEQY
TRBV29-1,TRBJ2-3,SVADTRSTDTQY
TRBV7-2,TRBJ2-5,ASSGAGVETQY
TRBV5-4,TRBJ2-1,ASTPPGGLAGSPHEQF
TRBV6-6,TRBJ2-5,ASGAGTTSGEQY
TRBV9,TRBJ2-6,ASSPRGTSSGANVLT
TRBV28,TRBJ2-3,ASKEATDTQY
TRBV9,TRBJ2-6,ASSDGRLSGANVLT
TRBV23-1,TRBJ1-1,ASAVGQYYGLIRAEAF
TRBV2,TRBJ1-4,ASRLLTTNEKLF
TRBV11-2,TRBJ2-7,ASSFPGLAPYEQY
TRBV19,TRBJ1-1,ASSIDFGRPLNTEAF
TRBV28,TRBJ1-1,ASISLWGLNTEAF
TRBV7-9,TRBJ2-1,ASSTGGNEQF
TRBV27,TRBJ2-6,ASSSLAAGANVLT
TRBV5-1,TRBJ1-1,ASSPEFLDRNTEAF
TRBV10-2,TRBJ1-2,ASMSASSNYGYT
TRBV5-4,TRBJ1-1,ASSTQGDTEAF
TRBV7-2,TRBJ1-2,ASSLKGARDGYGYT
TRBV5-1,TRBJ2-5,ASSLIRQGETQY
TRBV14,TRBJ2-1,ASSPSGRAANEQF
TRBV7-8,TRBJ1-5,ASSLVRGGNNQPQH
TRBV18,TRBJ2-1,ASSGGTANEQF
TRBV5-4,TRBJ2-7,ASSRRGLAGGRFYEQY
TRBV19,TRBJ1-1,ASSIAPWNTEAF
TRBV5-4,TRBJ2-7,ASSLGQGQGQY
TRBV10-3,TRBJ2-4,ATSEILLAKNIQY
TRBV11-2,TRBJ2-1,ASSRADREYEQF
TRBV6-5,TRBJ2-5,ASSYSGRGETQY
TRBV2,TRBJ2-1,ARSDGGSAYNEQF
TRBV11-1,TRBJ2-6,ASGPRTAISGANVLT